Below, 13 T cell receptor beta chains from the same sample are listed, as sequenced in a study of blood T cell repertoires in COVID-19. Clones were read by immunoSEQ multiplex PCR, and TCRdb kept only the in-frame ones, dropping some. The sample contains nearly 80,000 clones, roughly 85% of which appear only once. The sample taken for sequencing was peripheral blood. These receptors were taken from an elderly woman with active or convalescent COVID-19.

This clone was detected once. This chain links TRBV28 with TRBJ2-7, with 10 nucleotides matching TRBD2. Germline-derived CDR1 and CDR2 are MDHEN and SYDVKM. After removal of 5 bases from V and 2 bases from J, the junction contained 3 bases not matched to a gene. The CDR3 length is 14 residues. The DNA for the CDR3 is TGTGCCAGCAGTATAGCGGGAGGCCCCTACGAGCAGTACTTC. As protein: CASSIAGGPYEQYF.

J is TRBJ2-7 and V is TRBV20-1, with a possible D match to TRBD2 (6 bases). Germline lookup yields CDR1 DFQATT and CDR2 SNEGSKA (reference sequence). CDR3 length: 11 amino acids. The V gene lost 6 bases and the J gene lost 6 bases, with 12 bases spanning the gap. In nucleotides, the CDR3 is TGCAGTGCCCCCGGAGGGACCGAGCAGTACTTC. Translation: CSAPGGTEQYF.

The CDR3 sequence: CASSLGLAATDTQYF. CDR3 nucleotide sequence: TGTGCCAGCAGCCTGGGACTAGCGGCCACAGATACGCAGTATTTT. The chain has TRBV7-2 and TRBJ2-3; TRBD2 matches 11 bases. Germline trimming cut 5 bases from V and 2 bases from J; bases unmatched to any gene: 3. CDR1 and CDR2 from the germline V gene are SGHTA and FQGNSA. CDR3 length: 15 amino acids. Complete variable domain (other parts from reference TRBV7-2 and TRBJ2-3): GAGVSQSPSNKVTEKGKDVELRCDPISGHTALYWYRQSLGQGLEFLIYFQGNSAPDKSGLPSDRFSAERTGGSVSTLTIQRTQQEDSAVYLCASSLGLAATDTQYFGPGTRLTVL.

This chain links TRBV2 with TRBJ2-2; TRBD2 matches 12 bases. CDR3 length equals 19 residues. The V and J ends lost 4 bases and 1 base, in that order; junction bases with no gene match: 10. The germline V gene encodes CDR1 SNHLY and CDR2 FYNNEI. Written as DNA, the CDR3 is TGTGCCAGCAGTGGATTGTCTAGCGGGGGGGTTAAGAACACCGGGGAGCTGTTTTTT. Translated: CASSGLSSGGVKNTGELFF.

This chain uses TRBV4-2 with TRBJ2-5, with 10 positions matching TRBD2. This CDR3 is built from 18 residues. Germline CDR1 reads LGHNA; CDR2 reads YNFKEQ. V was clipped by 1 base and J by 0 bases; unmatched bases: 8. The CDR3 sequence: CASSQGTSGARYQETQYF. The CDR3 DNA reads TGTGCCAGCAGCCAAGGTACTAGCGGGGCTAGGTACCAAGAGACCCAGTACTTC.

This chain connects TRBV7-3 to TRBJ2-3, with a possible D match to TRBD1 (5 bases). The V and J ends lost 3 bases and 0 bases respectively, with 10 bases between them. Looked up from germline, CDR1 is SGHTA and CDR2 is FQGTGA. The CDR3 runs to 15 residues. As DNA, the CDR3 is TGTGCCAGCAGCTTCCGCAGGGCTAGCACAGATACGCAGTATTTT. It encodes CASSFRRASTDTQYF.

This chain connects TRBV7-2 to TRBJ2-7; D possibly corresponds to TRBD2 (7 bases). Germline CDR1 and CDR2: SGHTA and FQGNSA. The CDR3 consists of 15 residues. V lost 4 bases and J 6 bases, leaving 19 bases between the germline ends. The CDR3 sequence: CASSWGGQGVSEQYF. The CDR3 DNA follows: TGTGCCAGCAGCTGGGGGGGGCAGGGAGTAAGCGAGCAGTACTTC. The whole variable domain, filled in from reference TRBV7-2 and TRBJ2-7, reads GAGVSQSPSNKVTEKGKDVELRCDPISGHTALYWYRQSLGQGLEFLIYFQGNSAPDKSGLPSDRFSAERTGGSVSTLTIQRTQQEDSAVYLCASSWGGQGVSEQYFGPGTRLTVT.

The chain links TRBV18 to TRBJ1-5; no definite D call. The CDR3 spans 15 residues. The germline V gene encodes CDR1 KGHSH and CDR2 LQKENI. V gave up 1 base and J gave up 2 bases, with 9 bases separating them. The CDR3 loop reads CASSPLVAGNQPQHF. CDR3 nucleotides: TGTGCCAGCTCACCACTGGTAGCCGGCAATCAGCCCCAGCATTTT.

The chain combines TRBV9 with TRBJ1-4; 10 nucleotides match TRBD1. This CDR3 is 15 amino acids long. Germline CDR1 reads SGDLS; CDR2 reads YYNGEE. Germline trimming cut 4 bases from V and 5 bases from J; bases unmatched to any gene: 5. The DNA of the CDR3 is TGTGCCAGCAGCAAGGACAGGGGGGAGAATGAAAAACTGTTTTTT. It yields the protein CASSKDRGENEKLFF.

The chain combines TRBV4-1 with TRBJ1-1, with D tentatively TRBD1 (5 bases). Trimming shortened V by 3 bases and J by 2 bases, and 16 bases separated the two germline ends. The CDR3 runs to 16 residues. CDR1 and CDR2 (germline): MGHRA, YSYEKL. CDR3 in DNA: TGCGCCAGCAGCCATACCCCCGGACATTCAAACACTGAAGCTTTCTTT. Its protein product is CASSHTPGHSNTEAFF.

The V gene is TRBV7-2, the J gene TRBJ2-1, with D possibly matching TRBD1 (6 bases). Trimming stripped 1 base from V and 7 bases from J, with 14 bases between. CDR1 SGHTA and CDR2 FQGNSA come from the germline V gene. CDR3 length: 15 amino acids. CDR3 residues: CASSLEGGTWNEQFF. CDR3 coding DNA: TGTGCCAGCAGCTTAGAAGGGGGTACTTGGAATGAGCAGTTCTTC.

J is TRBJ1-2 and V is TRBV28; 8 positions match TRBD1. CDR1 MDHEN and CDR2 SYDVKM come from the germline V gene. The CDR3 extends over 15 amino acids. J was trimmed by 7 bases and V by 2 bases; bases with no gene match: 9. Here the CDR3 DNA reads TGTGCCAGCAGTTTAAGGGGCAGGGGGCCCGCTGGCTACACCTTC. Amino acids: CASSLRGRGPAGYTF.

J is TRBJ1-2 and V is TRBV27; 7 bases align to TRBD1. The V segment lost 5 bases and the J segment 4 bases; nucleotides outside the gene matches: 13. Germline V CDR1 and CDR2: MNHEY, SMNVEV (reference sequence). The CDR3 runs to 16 residues. The CDR3 DNA sequence: TGTGCCAGCAGTCGCCTTATGGGACAGCGTTCCTATGGCTACACCTTC. Its translation is CASSRLMGQRSYGYTF.